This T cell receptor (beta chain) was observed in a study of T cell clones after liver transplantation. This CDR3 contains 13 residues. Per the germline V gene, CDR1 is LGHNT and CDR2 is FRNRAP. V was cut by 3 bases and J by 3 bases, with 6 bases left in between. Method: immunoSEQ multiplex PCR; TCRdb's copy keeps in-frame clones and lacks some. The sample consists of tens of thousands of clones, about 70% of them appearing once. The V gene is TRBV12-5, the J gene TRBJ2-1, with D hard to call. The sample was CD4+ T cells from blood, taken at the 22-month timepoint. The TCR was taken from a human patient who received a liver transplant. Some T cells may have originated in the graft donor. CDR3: CASGLKGYNEQFF. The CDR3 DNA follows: TGTGCTAGTGGTTTAAAGGGCTACAATGAGCAGTTCTTC.